This T cell receptor beta chain was profiled in a study of blood T cell repertoires in COVID-19. Study at large: Sites across the United States, Italy and Spain contributed samples from acute and convalescent COVID-19. Sources were T cells, B-cell-depleted T cells, or PBMCs; the material itself was cDNA or gDNA.

Here immunoSEQ multiplex PCR was the method, and the copy in TCRdb shows in-frame clones only, minus some. This sample has around 110,000 clones; about four fifths occur once, and the top ten carry roughly 17%. V lost 2 bases and J 7 bases, leaving 11 bases between the germline ends. Germline CDR1 and CDR2: MNHNS and SASEGT. This CDR3 contains 14 residues. The chain is built from TRBV6-1 and TRBJ2-2; weak D call: TRBD1 (6 bases). Sequencing used peripheral blood. This receptor was obtained from a man aged 55 to 69 with active or convalescent COVID-19. The CDR3: CASSEKAGDGELFF. The CDR3 nucleotides read TGTGCCAGCAGTGAAAAGGCAGGGGACGGGGAGCTGTTTTTT.